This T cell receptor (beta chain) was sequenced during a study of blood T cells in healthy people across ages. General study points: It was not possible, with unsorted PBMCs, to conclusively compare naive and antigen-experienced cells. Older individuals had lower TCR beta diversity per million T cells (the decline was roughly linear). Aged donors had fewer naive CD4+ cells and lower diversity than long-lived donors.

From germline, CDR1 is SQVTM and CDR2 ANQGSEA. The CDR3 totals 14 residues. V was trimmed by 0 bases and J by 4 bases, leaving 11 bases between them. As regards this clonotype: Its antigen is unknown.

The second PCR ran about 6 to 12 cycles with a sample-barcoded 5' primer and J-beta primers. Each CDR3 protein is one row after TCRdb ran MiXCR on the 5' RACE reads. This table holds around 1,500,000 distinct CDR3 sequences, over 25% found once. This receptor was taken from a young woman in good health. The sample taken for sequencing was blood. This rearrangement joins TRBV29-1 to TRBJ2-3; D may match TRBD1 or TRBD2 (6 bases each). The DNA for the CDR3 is TGCAGCGTTGAAGATCCCCGGGGGCCAGATACGCAGTATTTT. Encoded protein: CSVEDPRGPDTQYF.